This TCR beta chain derives from a study of CD8+CD57+ T cells in acquired aplastic anemia. The wider study: CD4+ and CD8+ cells, once sorted, gave DNA averaging roughly 3 ug. Study-level findings and limits: Patients and controls shared 25 to 35 CD8+ CDR3 sequences, which appeared highly expressed in patients and within their immunodominant clones.

The sample holds many counts of this clonotype. Its specificity is not known. Genomic DNA, serving as template, underwent TCR beta VDJ and CDR3 profiling. TCRdb called the reads again in MiXCR, with one record for every CDR3 protein. The sample has about 170,000 distinct CDR3 sequences, approximately 44% seen once; the top ten hold 1.1%. The germline V gene has CDR1 SGHTA and CDR2 FQGNSA. The V end lost 5 bases, the J end lost 3 bases, and 13 bases lay between the germline ends. This CDR3 region has 15 residues. The source material was sorted CD4+, CD8+, or CD8+CD57+ T cells (not recorded which) from PBMCs. The sequence was obtained from a human donor in good health. The chain joins TRBV7-2 to TRBJ2-2; D may be TRBD1 (6 bases). CDR3 region: CASSPGTYHTGELFF. The DNA of the CDR3 is TGTGCCAGCAGCCCCGGGACATACCACACCGGGGAGCTGTTTTTT.